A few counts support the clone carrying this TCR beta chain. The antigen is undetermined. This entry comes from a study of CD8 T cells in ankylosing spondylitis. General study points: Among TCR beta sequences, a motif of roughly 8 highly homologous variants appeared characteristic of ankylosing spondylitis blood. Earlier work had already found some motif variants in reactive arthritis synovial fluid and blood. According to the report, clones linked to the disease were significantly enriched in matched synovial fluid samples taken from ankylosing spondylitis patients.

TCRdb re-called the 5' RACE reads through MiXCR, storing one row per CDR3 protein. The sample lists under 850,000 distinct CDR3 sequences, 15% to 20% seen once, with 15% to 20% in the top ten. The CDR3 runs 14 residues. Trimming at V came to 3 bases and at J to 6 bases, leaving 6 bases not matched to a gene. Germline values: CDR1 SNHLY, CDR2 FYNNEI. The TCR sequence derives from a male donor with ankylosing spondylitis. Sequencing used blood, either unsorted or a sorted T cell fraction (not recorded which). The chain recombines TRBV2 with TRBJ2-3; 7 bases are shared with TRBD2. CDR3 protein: CASSERRGMDTQYF. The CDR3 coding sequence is TGTGCCAGCAGTGAGCGGCGGGGGATGGATACGCAGTATTTT.